This T cell receptor (beta chain) was profiled in a study of blood T cell repertoires in COVID-19. Study-level background: Samples came from the United States, Italy and Spain, spanning acute and convalescent COVID-19.

The table came from immunoSEQ multiplex PCR; TCRdb's copy has only in-frame clones and leaves some out. The sample lists 250,000 or so clones, 75% to 85% occurring once. This clone was observed a handful of times. The CDR3 has 16 residues. Germline-derived CDR1 and CDR2 are WSHSY and SAAADI. V lost 2 bases, J lost 4 bases, and 8 bases stayed unmatched. The receptor comes from a woman between 65 and 79 years old with acute or convalescent COVID-19. Sequences were obtained from peripheral blood. J is TRBJ1-5 and V is TRBV10-2; 7 positions agree with TRBD1. Here the CDR3 reads CASSEIPGQRNQPQHF. The CDR3 DNA reads as TGCGCCAGCAGTGAGATACCGGGACAGCGAAATCAGCCCCAGCATTTT.